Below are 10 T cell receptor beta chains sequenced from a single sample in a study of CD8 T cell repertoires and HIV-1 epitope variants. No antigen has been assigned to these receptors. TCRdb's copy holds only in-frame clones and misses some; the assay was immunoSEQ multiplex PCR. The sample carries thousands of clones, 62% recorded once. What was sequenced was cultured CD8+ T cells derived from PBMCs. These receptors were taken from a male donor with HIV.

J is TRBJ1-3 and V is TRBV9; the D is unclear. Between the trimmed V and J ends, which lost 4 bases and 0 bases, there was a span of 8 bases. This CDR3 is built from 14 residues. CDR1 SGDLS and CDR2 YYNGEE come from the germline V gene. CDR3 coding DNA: TGTGCCAGCAGCCCGTTTCCCTCTGGAAACACCATATATTTT. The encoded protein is CASSPFPSGNTIYF. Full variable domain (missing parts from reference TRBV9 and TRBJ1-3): DSGVTQTPKHLITATGQRVTLRCSPRSGDLSVYWYQQSLDQGLQFLIQYYNGEERAKGNILERFSAQQFPDLHSELNLSSLELGDSALYFCASSPFPSGNTIYFGEGSWLTVV.

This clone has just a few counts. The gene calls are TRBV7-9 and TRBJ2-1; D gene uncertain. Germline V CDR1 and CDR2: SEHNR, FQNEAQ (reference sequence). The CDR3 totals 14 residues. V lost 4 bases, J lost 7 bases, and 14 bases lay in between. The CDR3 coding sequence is TGTGCCAGCAGCTCGAGTAGAGTTCGGAATGAGCAGTTCTTC. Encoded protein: CASSSSRVRNEQFF.

The CDR3 DNA reads as TGCAGTGCTAGAGAACCAAACTCGGAGTTCTTC. Protein product: CSAREPNSEFF. The chain carries TRBV20-1 and TRBJ2-1; D is unresolved. V lost 0 bases and J 14 bases, leaving 11 bases between the germline ends. This CDR3 has 11 amino acids. CDR1 DFQATT and CDR2 SNEGSKA come from the germline V gene (reference sequence).

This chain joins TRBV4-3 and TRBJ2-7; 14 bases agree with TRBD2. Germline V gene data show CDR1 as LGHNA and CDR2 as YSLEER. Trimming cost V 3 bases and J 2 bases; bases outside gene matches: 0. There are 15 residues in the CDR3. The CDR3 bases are TGCGCCAGCAGCCAGACTAGCGGGGGGGCCTACGAGCAGTACTTC. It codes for CASSQTSGGAYEQYF.

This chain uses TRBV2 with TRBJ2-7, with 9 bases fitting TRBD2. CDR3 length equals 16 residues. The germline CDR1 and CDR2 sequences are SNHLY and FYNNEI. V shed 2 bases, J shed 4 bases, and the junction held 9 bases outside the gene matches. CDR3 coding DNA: TGTGCCAGCAGTGAAAACGCAGCGGGAGGCAGGTACGAGCAGTACTTC. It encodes CASSENAAGGRYEQYF. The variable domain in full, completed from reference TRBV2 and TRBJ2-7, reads EPEVTQTPSHQVTQMGQEVILRCVPISNHLYFYWYRQILGQKVEFLVSFYNNEISEKSEIFDDQFSVERPDGSNFTLKIRSTKLEDSAMYFCASSENAAGGRYEQYFGPGTRLTVT.

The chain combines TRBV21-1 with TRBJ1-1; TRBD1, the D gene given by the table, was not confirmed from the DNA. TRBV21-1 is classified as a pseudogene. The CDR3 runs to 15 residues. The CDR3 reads CAGTKLRGMNTEAFF. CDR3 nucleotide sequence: TGTGCCGGGACCAAGTTGAGGGGGATGAACACTGAAGCTTTCTTT.

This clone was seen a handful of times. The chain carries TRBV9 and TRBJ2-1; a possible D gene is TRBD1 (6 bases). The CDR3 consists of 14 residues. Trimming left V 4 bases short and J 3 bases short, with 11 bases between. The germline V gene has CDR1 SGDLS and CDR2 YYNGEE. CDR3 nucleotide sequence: TGTGCCAGCAGCCCTAGGGACATCTACAATGAGCAGTTCTTC. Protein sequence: CASSPRDIYNEQFF.

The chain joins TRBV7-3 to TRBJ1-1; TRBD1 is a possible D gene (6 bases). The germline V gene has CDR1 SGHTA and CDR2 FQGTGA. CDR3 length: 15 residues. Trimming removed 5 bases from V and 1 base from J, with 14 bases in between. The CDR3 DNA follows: TGTGCCAGCAGCCTTATGGACAGTCCGAACACTGAAGCTTTCTTT. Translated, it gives CASSLMDSPNTEAFF.

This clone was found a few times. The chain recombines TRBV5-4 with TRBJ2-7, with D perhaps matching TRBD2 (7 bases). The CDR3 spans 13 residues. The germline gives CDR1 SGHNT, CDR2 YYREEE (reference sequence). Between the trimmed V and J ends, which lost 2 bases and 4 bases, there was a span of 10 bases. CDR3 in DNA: TGTGCCAGCAGCTTTGGGAGGGGGTACGAGCAGTACTTC. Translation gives CASSFGRGYEQYF.

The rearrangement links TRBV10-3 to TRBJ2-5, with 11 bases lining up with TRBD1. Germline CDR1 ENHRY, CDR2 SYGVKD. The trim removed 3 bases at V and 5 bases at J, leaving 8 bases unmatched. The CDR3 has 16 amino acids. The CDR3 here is CAISDPGQGAGETQYF. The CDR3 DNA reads TGTGCCATCAGTGACCCCGGACAGGGGGCCGGGGAGACCCAGTACTTC.